What follows are 7 T cell receptor beta chains derived from one specimen sequenced in a study of beta chain features in type 1 diabetes. Broader study findings: Moderately but significantly shorter TCRB CDR3s were found in Type 1 diabetes patients in all four CD4+ subsets.

Their specific antigens are unknown. Expressed TCRB transcripts were sequenced, since all the RNA that had been isolated was reverse transcribed. This table comes from immunoSEQ multiplex PCR, and its TCRdb copy is limited to in-frame clones, with some not included. The sample shows around 280,000 clones, about 15% of them seen only once. Sample: naive CD4+ T cells from blood. The receptors stem from a man aged 18-30 years with type 1 diabetes.

This chain links TRBV25-1 with TRBJ2-3, with D possibly matching TRBD1 (5 bases). V was clipped by 6 bases and J by 9 bases, with 13 bases between them. CDR1 and CDR2 (germline): MGHDK, SYGVNS. The CDR3 is made up of 12 amino acids. CDR3 DNA sequence: TGTGCCAGCAGAACACCTAGGGGAACGCAGTATTTT. Its protein is CASRTPRGTQYF.

V gene TRBV30 combines with J gene TRBJ2-7; 8 bases line up with TRBD2. Germline V gene sequence: CDR1 GTSNPN, CDR2 SVGIG (reference sequence). This CDR3 spans 13 amino acids. The J segment lost 9 bases and the V segment lost 4 bases, leaving 11 bases of the junction unmatched. CDR3 nucleotide sequence: TGTGCCTGGACGGGGGGGGGATATGTCGGGCAGTACTTC. Encoded protein: CAWTGGGYVGQYF.

The V call is TRBV19, the J call TRBJ2-2; 15 bases match TRBD2. V shed 10 bases and J 2 bases; nucleotides not matched to a gene: 5. The CDR3 runs to 16 residues. Germline CDR1 reads LNHDA; CDR2 reads SQIVND (reference sequence). CDR3 in DNA: TGTGCCACCAGGACTAGCGGGAGGGCCAACACCGGGGAGCTGTTTTTT. Protein: CATRTSGRANTGELFF.

This chain links TRBV18 with TRBJ2-2; 9 bases map to TRBD1. This CDR3 region has 16 residues. The ends lost 3 bases at V and 4 bases at J; junction bases unmatched: 6. Germline V gene lookup returns CDR1 KGHSH and CDR2 LQKENI. DNA for the CDR3: TGTGCCAGCTCACCTCCGGGACAGGGAAGCACCGGGGAGCTGTTTTTT. Protein: CASSPPGQGSTGELFF. Full variable domain (remainder filled in from reference TRBV18 and TRBJ2-2): NAGVMQNPRHLVRRRGQEARLRCSPMKGHSHVYWYRQLPEEGLKFMVYLQKENIIDESGMPKERFSAEFPKEGPSILRIQQVVRGDSAAYFCASSPPGQGSTGELFFGEGSRLTVL.

V gene TRBV2 combines with J gene TRBJ1-2; TRBD1 agrees at 12 bases. Germline CDR1 reads SNHLY; CDR2 reads FYNNEI. The V and J ends lost 4 bases and 8 bases, in that order; junction bases with no gene match: 8. The CDR3 consists of 15 residues. Here the CDR3 reads CASSGGQGAPGGYTF. Written as DNA, the CDR3 is TGTGCCAGCAGTGGGGGACAGGGGGCGCCGGGCGGCTACACCTTC.

This clone has a handful of counts. The V and J genes are TRBV9 and TRBJ2-1; no clear D. CDR1 and CDR2 (germline): SGDLS, YYNGEE. The CDR3 has 13 amino acids. Trimming took off 0 bases at V and 9 bases at J, with 10 bases between the two ends. CDR3 protein: CASSVVRVGEQFF. CDR3 in DNA: TGTGCCAGCAGCGTAGTACGGGTTGGTGAGCAGTTCTTC.

The J gene is TRBJ1-1, the V gene TRBV15; TRBD1 matches 7 bases. The CDR3 covers 14 residues. The germline CDR1 and CDR2 sequences are LNHNV and YYDKDF (reference sequence). V lost 2 bases to trimming and J lost 3 bases; unmatched junction nucleotides: 3. The CDR3 sequence is CATSRSTGDTEAFF. The CDR3 DNA reads TGTGCCACCAGCAGATCCACAGGGGACACTGAAGCTTTCTTT.